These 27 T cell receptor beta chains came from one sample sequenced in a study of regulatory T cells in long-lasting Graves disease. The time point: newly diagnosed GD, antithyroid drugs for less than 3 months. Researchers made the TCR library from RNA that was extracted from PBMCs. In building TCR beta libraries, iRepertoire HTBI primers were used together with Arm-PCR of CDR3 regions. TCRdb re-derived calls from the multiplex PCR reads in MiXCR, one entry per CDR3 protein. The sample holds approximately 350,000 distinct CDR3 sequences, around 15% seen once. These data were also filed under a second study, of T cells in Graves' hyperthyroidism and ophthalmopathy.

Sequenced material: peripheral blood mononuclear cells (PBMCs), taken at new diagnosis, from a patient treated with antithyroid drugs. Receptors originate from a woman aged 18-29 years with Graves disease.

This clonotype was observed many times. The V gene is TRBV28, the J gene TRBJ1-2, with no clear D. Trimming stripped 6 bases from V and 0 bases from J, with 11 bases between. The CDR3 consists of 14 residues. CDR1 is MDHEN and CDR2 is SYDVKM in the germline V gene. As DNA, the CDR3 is TGTGCCAGCAGGACGGACGGTACTAACTATGGCTACACCTTC. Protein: CASRTDGTNYGYTF.

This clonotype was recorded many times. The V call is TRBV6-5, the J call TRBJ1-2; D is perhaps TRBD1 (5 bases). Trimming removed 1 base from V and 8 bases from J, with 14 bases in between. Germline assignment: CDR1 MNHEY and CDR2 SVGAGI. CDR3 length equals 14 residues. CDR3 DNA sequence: TGTGCCAGCAGTTACTATGGGACGGCTCCCGGCTACACCTTC. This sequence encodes CASSYYGTAPGYTF.

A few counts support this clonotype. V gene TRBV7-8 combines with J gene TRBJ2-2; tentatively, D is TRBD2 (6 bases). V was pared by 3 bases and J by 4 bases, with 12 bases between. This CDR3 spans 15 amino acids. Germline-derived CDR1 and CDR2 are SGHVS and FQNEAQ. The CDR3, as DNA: TGTGCCAGCAGCTTGACTAGATTTGGCACCGGGGAGCTGTTTTTT. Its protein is CASSLTRFGTGELFF.

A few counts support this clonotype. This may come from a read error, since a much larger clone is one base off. The CDR3: CASSVEGTIMYEQFF. The CDR3 DNA follows: TGTGCCAGCAGTGTAGAGGGGACCATCATGTATGAGCAGTTCTTC. The chain recombines TRBV2 with TRBJ2-1; the D call may be TRBD1 or TRBD2 (5 bases each). V was cut by 4 bases and J by 8 bases, with 18 bases left in between. Germline CDR1 reads SNHLY; CDR2 reads FYNNEI. The CDR3 length is 15 residues.

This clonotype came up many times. This CDR3 reads CASRGGVSQYF. CDR3 bases: TGTGCCAGCAGGGGGGGTGTGTCCCAGTACTTC. The V and J genes are TRBV6-1 and TRBJ2-5, with D possibly matching TRBD2 (6 bases). This CDR3 region has 11 residues. Trimming took off 6 bases at V and 9 bases at J, with 11 bases between the two ends. Germline lookup yields CDR1 MNHNS and CDR2 SASEGT.

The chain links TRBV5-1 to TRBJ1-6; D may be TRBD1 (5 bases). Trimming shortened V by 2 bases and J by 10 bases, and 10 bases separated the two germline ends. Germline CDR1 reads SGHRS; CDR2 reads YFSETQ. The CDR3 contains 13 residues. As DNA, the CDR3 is TGCGCCAGCAGCTTCGGGGGGGACTCACCCCTCCACTTT. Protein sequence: CASSFGGDSPLHF.

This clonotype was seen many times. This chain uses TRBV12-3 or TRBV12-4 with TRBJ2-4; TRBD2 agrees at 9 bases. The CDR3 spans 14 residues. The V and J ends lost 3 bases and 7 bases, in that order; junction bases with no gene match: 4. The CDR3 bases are TGTGCCAGCAGTTTTGCGGGAGGGCGGAACATTCAGTACTTC. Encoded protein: CASSFAGGRNIQYF.

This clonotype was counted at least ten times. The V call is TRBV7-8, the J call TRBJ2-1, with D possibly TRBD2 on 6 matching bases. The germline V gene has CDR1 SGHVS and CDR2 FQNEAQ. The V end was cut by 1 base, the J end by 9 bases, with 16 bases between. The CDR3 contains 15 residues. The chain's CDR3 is CASSLVTGSGGEQFF. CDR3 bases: TGTGCCAGCAGCTTAGTTACCGGGAGTGGGGGTGAGCAGTTCTTC. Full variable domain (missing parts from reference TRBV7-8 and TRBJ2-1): GAGVSQSPRYKVAKRGQDVALRCDPISGHVSLFWYQQALGQGPEFLTYFQNEAQLDKSGLPSDRFFAERPEGSVSTLKIQRTQQEDSAVYLCASSLVTGSGGEQFFGPGTRLTVL.

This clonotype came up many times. CDR3 amino acids: CATGGRRDEQYF. CDR3 nucleotides: TGTGCCACGGGGGGCAGACGAGACGAGCAGTACTTC. The chain combines TRBV28 with TRBJ2-7, with a tentative D call TRBD2 (7 bases). The CDR3 is 12 amino acids. The germline V gene has CDR1 MDHEN and CDR2 SYDVKM. V was shortened by 10 bases and J by 5 bases, with 15 bases between the two germline ends.

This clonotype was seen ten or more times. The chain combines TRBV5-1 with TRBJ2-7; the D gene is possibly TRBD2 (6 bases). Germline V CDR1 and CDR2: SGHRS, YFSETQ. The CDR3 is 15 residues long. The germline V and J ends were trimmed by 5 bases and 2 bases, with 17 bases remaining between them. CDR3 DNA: TGCGCCAGCAGTGAAGACACCTGGGGGGCCTACGAGCAGTACTTC. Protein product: CASSEDTWGAYEQYF.

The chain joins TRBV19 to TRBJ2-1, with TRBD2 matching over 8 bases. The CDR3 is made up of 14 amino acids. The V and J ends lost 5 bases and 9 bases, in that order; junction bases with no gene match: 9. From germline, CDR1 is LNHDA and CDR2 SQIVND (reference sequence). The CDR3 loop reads CASSRREGLGEQFF. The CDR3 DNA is TGTGCCAGTAGTCGACGGGAGGGCTTGGGTGAGCAGTTCTTC.

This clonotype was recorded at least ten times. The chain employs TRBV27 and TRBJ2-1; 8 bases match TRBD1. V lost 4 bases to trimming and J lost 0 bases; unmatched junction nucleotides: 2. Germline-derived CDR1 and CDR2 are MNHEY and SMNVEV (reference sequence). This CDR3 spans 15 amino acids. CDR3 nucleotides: TGTGCCAGCAGTTCAGGGGGCTACTCCTACAATGAGCAGTTCTTC. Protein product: CASSSGGYSYNEQFF.

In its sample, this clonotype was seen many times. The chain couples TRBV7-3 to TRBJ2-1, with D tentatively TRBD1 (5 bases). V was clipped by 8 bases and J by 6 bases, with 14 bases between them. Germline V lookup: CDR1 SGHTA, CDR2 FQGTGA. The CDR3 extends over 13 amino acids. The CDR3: CASGVGQPNEQFF. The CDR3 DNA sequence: TGTGCCAGCGGCGTGGGGCAGCCCAATGAGCAGTTCTTC.

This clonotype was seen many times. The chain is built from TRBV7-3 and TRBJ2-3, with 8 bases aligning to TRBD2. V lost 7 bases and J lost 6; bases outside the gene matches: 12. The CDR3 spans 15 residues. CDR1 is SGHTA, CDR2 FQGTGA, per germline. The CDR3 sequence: CASNFRGGFGDTQYF. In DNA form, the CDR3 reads TGTGCCAGCAATTTTCGCGGGGGGTTTGGGGATACGCAGTATTTT. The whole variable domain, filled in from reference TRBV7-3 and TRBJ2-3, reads GAGVSQTPSNKVTEKGKYVELRCDPISGHTALYWYRQSLGQGPEFLIYFQGTGAADDSGLPNDRFFAVRPEGSVSTLKIQRTERGDSAVYLCASNFRGGFGDTQYFGPGTRLTVL.

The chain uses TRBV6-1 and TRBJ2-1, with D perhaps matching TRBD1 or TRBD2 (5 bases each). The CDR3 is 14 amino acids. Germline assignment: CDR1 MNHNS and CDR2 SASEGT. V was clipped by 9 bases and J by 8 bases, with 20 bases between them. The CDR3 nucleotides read TGTGCCAGTACTAGGACCGGGGCGTCTTATGAGCAGTTCTTC. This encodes CASTRTGASYEQFF.

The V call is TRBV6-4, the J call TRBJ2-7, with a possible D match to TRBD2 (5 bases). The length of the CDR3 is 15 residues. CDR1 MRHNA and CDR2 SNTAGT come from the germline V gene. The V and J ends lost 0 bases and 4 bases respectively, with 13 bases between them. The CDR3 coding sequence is TGTGCCAGCAGTGACTCCCCTCTTACTAGTTACGAGCAGTACTTC. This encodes CASSDSPLTSYEQYF.

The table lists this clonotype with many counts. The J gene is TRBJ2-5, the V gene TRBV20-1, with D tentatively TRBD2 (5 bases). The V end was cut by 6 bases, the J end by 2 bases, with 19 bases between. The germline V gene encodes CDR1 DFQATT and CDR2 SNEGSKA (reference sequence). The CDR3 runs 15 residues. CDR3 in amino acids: CSAAAEARAQETQYF. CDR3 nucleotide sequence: TGCAGTGCCGCCGCGGAGGCCCGCGCTCAAGAGACCCAGTACTTC.

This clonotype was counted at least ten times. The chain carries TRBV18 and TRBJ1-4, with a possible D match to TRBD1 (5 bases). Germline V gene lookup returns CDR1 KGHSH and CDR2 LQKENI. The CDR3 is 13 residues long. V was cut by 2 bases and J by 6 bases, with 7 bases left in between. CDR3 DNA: TGTGCCAGCTCACCAGGGGCTGATGAAAAACTGTTTTTT. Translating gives CASSPGADEKLFF.

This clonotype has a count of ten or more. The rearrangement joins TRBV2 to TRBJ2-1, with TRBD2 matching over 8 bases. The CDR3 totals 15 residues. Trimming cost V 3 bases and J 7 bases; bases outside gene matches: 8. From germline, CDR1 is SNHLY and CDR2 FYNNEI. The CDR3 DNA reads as TGTGCCAGCAGTGAGGCTCGGGGGGGCGGGAATGAGCAGTTCTTC. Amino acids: CASSEARGGGNEQFF.

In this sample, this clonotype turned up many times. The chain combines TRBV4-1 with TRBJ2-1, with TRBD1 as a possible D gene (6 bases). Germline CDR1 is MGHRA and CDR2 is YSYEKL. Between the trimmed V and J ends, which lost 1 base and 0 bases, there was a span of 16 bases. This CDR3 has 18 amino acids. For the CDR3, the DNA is TGCGCCAGCAGCCAAGGGGGCCACAGGGCAGACTCCTACAATGAGCAGTTCTTC. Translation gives CASSQGGHRADSYNEQFF.

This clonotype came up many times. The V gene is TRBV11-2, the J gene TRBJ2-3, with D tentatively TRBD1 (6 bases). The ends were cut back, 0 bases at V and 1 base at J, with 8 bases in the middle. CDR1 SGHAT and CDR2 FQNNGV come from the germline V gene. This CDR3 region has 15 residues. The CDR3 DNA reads TGTGCCAGCAGCTTAGAATGGGGGCGCACAGATACGCAGTATTTT. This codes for CASSLEWGRTDTQYF.

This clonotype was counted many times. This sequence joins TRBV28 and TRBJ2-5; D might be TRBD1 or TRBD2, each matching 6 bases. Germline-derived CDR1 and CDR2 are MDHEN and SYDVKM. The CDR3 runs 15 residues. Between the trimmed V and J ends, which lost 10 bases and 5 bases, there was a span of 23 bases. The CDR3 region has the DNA TGTGCCACCTCTCCCGGGGGCACTCAAGGGGAGACCCAGTACTTC. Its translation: CATSPGGTQGETQYF. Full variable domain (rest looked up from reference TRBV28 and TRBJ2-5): DVKVTQSSRYLVKRTGEKVFLECVQDMDHENMFWYRQDPGLGLRLIYFSYDVKMKEKGDIPEGYSVSREKKERFSLILESASTNQTSMYLCATSPGGTQGETQYFGPGTRLLVL.

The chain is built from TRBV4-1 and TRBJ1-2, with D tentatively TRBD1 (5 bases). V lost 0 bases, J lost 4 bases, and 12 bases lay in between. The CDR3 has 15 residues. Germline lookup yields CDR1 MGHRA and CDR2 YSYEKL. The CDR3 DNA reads TGCGCCAGCAGCCAAGACCCAGACAGACCCTATGGCTACACCTTC. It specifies CASSQDPDRPYGYTF.

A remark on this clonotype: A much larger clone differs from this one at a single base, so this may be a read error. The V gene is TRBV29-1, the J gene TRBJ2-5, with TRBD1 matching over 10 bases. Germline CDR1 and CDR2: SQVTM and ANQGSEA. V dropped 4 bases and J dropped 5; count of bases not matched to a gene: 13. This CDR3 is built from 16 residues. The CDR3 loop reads CSVGVLATGGWETQYF. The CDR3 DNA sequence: TGCAGCGTTGGTGTCTTGGCGACAGGGGGCTGGGAGACCCAGTACTTC.

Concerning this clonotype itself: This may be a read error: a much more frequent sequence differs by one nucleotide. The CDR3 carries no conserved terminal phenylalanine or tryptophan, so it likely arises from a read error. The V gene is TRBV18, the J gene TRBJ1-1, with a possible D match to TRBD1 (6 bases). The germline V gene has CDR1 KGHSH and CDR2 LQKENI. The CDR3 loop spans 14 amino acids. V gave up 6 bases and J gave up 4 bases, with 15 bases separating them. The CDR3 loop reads CASSGGQPVTEAFI. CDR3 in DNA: TGTGCCAGCTCCGGAGGACAGCCGGTCACTGAAGCTTTCATT.

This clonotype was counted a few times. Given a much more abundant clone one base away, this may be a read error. CDR3 loop: CASSLGQTGPAYEQYF. Written as DNA, the CDR3 is TGTGCCAGCTCACTAGGGCAAACCGGTCCCGCCTACGAGCAGTACTTC. V and J are TRBV18 and TRBJ2-7; unclear D gene. CDR3 length: 16 amino acids. Deletions cut 4 bases from V and 2 bases from J, with 18 bases between. The germline V gene has CDR1 KGHSH and CDR2 LQKENI. Based on the CDR3 plus reference TRBV18 and TRBJ2-7, the full variable domain is NAGVMQNPRHLVRRRGQEARLRCSPMKGHSHVYWYRQLPEEGLKFMVYLQKENIIDESGMPKERFSAEFPKEGPSILRIQQVVRGDSAAYFCASSLGQTGPAYEQYFGPGTRLTVT.

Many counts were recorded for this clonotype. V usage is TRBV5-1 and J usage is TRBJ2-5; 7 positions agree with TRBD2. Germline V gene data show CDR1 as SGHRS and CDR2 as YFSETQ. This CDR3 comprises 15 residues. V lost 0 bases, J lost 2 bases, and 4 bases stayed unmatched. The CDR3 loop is CASSLVASGQETQYF. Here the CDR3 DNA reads TGCGCCAGCAGCTTGGTGGCTAGCGGACAAGAGACCCAGTACTTC.